This T cell receptor (beta chain) came from a study of shared clonotypes between healthy human individuals. Study results and limitations: Large sequencing depth failed to make sorted-subset sequencing complete, rarefaction showed. Clonotype sharing among the donors was expected to vary with sequencing depth.

The V and J ends lost 4 bases and 2 bases respectively, with 7 bases between them. Germline assignment: CDR1 MNHEY and CDR2 SVGAGI. The CDR3 extends over 13 amino acids. About this clone itself: Its antigen remains unknown.

Investigators spread the genomic DNA of each subset evenly over several immunoSEQ plates. Sorted-subset replicate PCR reactions were performed with approximately 190 ng DNA, corresponding to 30,000 or so T cell genomes. Clones were read by immunoSEQ multiplex PCR, and TCRdb kept only the in-frame ones, dropping some. The data hold some 1,900,000 clones, with about 95% observed a single time. CD8 cells regarded as naive lacked CD45RO, were positively chosen for CCR7, and omitted terminally differentiated effector memory CD45RA+ cells. This clonotype was obtained from a man younger than 30 in good health. This chain links TRBV6-5 with TRBJ2-3, with D hard to call. The sample taken for sequencing was naive CD8+ T cells sorted from blood. CDR3: CASSSPYTDTQYF. In DNA, the CDR3 is TGTGCCAGCAGTTCCCCTTACACAGATACGCAGTATTTT.